This T cell receptor (beta chain) was captured by sequencing in a study of blood T cell repertoires in COVID-19. How the authors handled the data: Reference gene primer amplification gave estimated nucleated cell counts. TCRdb's copy holds only in-frame clones and misses some; the assay was immunoSEQ multiplex PCR. D and trimming come from the DNA, and the V and J calls and clone size come from that table. Of approximately 120,000 clones in the sample, 60% to 85% were seen once. The germline gives CDR1 MNHEY, CDR2 SVGAGI. The CDR3 has 14 residues. Trimming removed 10 bases from V and 1 base from J; junction bases left unmatched: 6.

The chain combines TRBV6-5 with TRBJ2-2; TRBD1 aligns across 7 bases. The clonotype comes from a human donor in a cohort sampled during active or convalescent COVID-19. The sample comprised peripheral blood. CDR3 sequence (DNA): TGTGCCACCCACCGGACAGGGAACACCGGGGAGCTGTTTTTT. This gives the protein CATHRTGNTGELFF.